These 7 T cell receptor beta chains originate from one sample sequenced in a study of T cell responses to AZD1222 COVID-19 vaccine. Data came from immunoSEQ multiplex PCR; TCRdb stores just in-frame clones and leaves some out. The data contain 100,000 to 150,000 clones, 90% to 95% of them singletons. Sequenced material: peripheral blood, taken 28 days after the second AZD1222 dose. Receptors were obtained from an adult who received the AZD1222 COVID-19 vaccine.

Here the CDR3 reads CASSPNAGNQPQHF. The DNA of the CDR3 is TGTGCCAGCAGCCCCAATGCGGGTAATCAGCCCCAGCATTTT. V is TRBV7-2 and J is TRBJ1-5; no definite D call. Trimming cost V 5 bases and J 4 bases, with 12 bases left between them. Per germline, CDR1 SGHTA and CDR2 FQGNSA. This CDR3 contains 14 residues.

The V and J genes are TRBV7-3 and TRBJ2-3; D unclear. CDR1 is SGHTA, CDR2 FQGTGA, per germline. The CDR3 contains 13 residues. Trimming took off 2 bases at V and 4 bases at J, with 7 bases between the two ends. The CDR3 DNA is TGTGCCAGCAGCTTAGAGTACTCAGATACGCAGTATTTT. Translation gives CASSLEYSDTQYF.

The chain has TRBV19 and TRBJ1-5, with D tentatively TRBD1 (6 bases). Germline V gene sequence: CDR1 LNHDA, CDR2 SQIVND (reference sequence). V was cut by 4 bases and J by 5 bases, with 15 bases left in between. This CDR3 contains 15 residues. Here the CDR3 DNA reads TGTGCCAGTAGTACCGGCCGGGACAAAGATCAGCCCCAGCATTTT. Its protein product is CASSTGRDKDQPQHF.

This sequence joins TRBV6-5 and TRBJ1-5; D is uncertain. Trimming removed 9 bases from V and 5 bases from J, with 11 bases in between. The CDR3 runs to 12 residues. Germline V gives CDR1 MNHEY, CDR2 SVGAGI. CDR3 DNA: TGTGCCAGTCACACGGTGGATCAGCCCCAGCATTTT. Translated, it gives CASHTVDQPQHF.

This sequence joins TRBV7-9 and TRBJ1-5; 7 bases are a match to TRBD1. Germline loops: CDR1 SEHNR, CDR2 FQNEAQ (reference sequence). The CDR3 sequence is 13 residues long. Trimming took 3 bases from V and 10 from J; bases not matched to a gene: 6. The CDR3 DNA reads TGTGCCAGCAGCTTGAGGCCAGGGGGTCCCCAGCATTTT. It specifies CASSLRPGGPQHF.

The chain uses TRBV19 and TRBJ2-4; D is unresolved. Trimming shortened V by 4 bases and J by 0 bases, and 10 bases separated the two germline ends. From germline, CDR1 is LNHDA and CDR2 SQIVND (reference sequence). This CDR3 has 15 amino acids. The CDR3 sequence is CASSSPVIAKNIQYF. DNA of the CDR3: TGTGCCAGTAGTAGCCCGGTGATAGCCAAAAACATTCAGTACTTC.

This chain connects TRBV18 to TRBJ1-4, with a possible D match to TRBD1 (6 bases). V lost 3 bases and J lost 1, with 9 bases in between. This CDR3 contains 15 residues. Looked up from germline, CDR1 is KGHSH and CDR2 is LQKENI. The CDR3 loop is CASSPRQETNEKLFF. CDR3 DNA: TGTGCCAGCTCACCGCGACAGGAAACTAATGAAAAACTGTTTTTT.